This T cell receptor beta chain was found in a study of T cells in Graves' hyperthyroidism and ophthalmopathy. Each ophthalmopathy patient scored at least 3 on the Clinical Activity Score and at least 4 on NOSPECS grade, with duration under 3 months. Amplification of TCR beta CDR3 regions was performed using RNA transcripts as template. The HTBI primer set drove a first-round RT-PCR of the TCR CDR3. TCRdb reprocessed the multiplex PCR reads via MiXCR and lists one record per CDR3 protein. The data contain about 290,000 distinct CDR3 sequences, around 19% of them seen just once; the ten biggest clones take up under 45%. This CDR3 spans 17 amino acids. Germline V gene lookup returns CDR1 SGHAT and CDR2 FQDESV (reference sequence). V gave up 4 bases and J gave up 2 bases; unmatched junction bases: 6.

The chain carries TRBV11-1 and TRBJ2-2; 11 nucleotides match TRBD2. Specimen: blood. This TCR came from a man over 45 with Graves' ophthalmopathy. This CDR3 reads CASSSRGLAANTGELFF. DNA for the CDR3: TGTGCCAGCAGCTCACGGGGACTAGCGGCCAACACCGGGGAGCTGTTTTTT. The full variable domain, completed using reference TRBV11-1 and TRBJ2-2, is EAEVAQSPRYKITEKSQAVAFWCDPISGHATLYWYRQILGQGPELLVQFQDESVVDDSQLPKDRFSAERLKGVDSTLKIQPAELGDSAMYLCASSSRGLAANTGELFFGEGSRLTVL.